The present T cell receptor beta chain was sequenced within a study of cytomegalovirus exposure and HLA in healthy donors. Findings of the study overall: Sequence variants that were highly shared formed a cluster that was likely a sequencing artifact. A further, later analysis showed that HLA-associated TCR beta chains (compared with equally common others) were more clonally expanded. Previous analysis showed most TCR beta V segments were productive about 87% or about 30% of the time. Because they were indistinguishable, some V segments, including TRBV6-2 and TRBV6-3, were excluded.

In the PCR, 60 Vbeta and 13 Jbeta primers were used. Measured with immunoSEQ multiplex PCR; TCRdb has only the in-frame clones, and not every one. The sample consists of 85,000 to 110,000 clones, more than 75% of them appearing once. Of note for this clone: Its antigen remains unidentified.

Germline CDR1 SQVTM, CDR2 ANQGSEA. The CDR3 loop spans 17 amino acids. The sequenced sample was PBMCs. The sequence was obtained from a woman aged 18-29 years in good health and CMV-seropositive. The gene calls are TRBV29-1 and TRBJ2-5, with TRBD1 matching over 9 bases. The end of the DNA fits TRBJ2-7 better, so the J call may be wrong. The CDR3 nucleotides read TGCAGCGTTCACACAGAGGGACAGGGACAGGACCCCTACGAGCAGTACTTC. Its protein is CSVHTEGQGQDPYEQYF.